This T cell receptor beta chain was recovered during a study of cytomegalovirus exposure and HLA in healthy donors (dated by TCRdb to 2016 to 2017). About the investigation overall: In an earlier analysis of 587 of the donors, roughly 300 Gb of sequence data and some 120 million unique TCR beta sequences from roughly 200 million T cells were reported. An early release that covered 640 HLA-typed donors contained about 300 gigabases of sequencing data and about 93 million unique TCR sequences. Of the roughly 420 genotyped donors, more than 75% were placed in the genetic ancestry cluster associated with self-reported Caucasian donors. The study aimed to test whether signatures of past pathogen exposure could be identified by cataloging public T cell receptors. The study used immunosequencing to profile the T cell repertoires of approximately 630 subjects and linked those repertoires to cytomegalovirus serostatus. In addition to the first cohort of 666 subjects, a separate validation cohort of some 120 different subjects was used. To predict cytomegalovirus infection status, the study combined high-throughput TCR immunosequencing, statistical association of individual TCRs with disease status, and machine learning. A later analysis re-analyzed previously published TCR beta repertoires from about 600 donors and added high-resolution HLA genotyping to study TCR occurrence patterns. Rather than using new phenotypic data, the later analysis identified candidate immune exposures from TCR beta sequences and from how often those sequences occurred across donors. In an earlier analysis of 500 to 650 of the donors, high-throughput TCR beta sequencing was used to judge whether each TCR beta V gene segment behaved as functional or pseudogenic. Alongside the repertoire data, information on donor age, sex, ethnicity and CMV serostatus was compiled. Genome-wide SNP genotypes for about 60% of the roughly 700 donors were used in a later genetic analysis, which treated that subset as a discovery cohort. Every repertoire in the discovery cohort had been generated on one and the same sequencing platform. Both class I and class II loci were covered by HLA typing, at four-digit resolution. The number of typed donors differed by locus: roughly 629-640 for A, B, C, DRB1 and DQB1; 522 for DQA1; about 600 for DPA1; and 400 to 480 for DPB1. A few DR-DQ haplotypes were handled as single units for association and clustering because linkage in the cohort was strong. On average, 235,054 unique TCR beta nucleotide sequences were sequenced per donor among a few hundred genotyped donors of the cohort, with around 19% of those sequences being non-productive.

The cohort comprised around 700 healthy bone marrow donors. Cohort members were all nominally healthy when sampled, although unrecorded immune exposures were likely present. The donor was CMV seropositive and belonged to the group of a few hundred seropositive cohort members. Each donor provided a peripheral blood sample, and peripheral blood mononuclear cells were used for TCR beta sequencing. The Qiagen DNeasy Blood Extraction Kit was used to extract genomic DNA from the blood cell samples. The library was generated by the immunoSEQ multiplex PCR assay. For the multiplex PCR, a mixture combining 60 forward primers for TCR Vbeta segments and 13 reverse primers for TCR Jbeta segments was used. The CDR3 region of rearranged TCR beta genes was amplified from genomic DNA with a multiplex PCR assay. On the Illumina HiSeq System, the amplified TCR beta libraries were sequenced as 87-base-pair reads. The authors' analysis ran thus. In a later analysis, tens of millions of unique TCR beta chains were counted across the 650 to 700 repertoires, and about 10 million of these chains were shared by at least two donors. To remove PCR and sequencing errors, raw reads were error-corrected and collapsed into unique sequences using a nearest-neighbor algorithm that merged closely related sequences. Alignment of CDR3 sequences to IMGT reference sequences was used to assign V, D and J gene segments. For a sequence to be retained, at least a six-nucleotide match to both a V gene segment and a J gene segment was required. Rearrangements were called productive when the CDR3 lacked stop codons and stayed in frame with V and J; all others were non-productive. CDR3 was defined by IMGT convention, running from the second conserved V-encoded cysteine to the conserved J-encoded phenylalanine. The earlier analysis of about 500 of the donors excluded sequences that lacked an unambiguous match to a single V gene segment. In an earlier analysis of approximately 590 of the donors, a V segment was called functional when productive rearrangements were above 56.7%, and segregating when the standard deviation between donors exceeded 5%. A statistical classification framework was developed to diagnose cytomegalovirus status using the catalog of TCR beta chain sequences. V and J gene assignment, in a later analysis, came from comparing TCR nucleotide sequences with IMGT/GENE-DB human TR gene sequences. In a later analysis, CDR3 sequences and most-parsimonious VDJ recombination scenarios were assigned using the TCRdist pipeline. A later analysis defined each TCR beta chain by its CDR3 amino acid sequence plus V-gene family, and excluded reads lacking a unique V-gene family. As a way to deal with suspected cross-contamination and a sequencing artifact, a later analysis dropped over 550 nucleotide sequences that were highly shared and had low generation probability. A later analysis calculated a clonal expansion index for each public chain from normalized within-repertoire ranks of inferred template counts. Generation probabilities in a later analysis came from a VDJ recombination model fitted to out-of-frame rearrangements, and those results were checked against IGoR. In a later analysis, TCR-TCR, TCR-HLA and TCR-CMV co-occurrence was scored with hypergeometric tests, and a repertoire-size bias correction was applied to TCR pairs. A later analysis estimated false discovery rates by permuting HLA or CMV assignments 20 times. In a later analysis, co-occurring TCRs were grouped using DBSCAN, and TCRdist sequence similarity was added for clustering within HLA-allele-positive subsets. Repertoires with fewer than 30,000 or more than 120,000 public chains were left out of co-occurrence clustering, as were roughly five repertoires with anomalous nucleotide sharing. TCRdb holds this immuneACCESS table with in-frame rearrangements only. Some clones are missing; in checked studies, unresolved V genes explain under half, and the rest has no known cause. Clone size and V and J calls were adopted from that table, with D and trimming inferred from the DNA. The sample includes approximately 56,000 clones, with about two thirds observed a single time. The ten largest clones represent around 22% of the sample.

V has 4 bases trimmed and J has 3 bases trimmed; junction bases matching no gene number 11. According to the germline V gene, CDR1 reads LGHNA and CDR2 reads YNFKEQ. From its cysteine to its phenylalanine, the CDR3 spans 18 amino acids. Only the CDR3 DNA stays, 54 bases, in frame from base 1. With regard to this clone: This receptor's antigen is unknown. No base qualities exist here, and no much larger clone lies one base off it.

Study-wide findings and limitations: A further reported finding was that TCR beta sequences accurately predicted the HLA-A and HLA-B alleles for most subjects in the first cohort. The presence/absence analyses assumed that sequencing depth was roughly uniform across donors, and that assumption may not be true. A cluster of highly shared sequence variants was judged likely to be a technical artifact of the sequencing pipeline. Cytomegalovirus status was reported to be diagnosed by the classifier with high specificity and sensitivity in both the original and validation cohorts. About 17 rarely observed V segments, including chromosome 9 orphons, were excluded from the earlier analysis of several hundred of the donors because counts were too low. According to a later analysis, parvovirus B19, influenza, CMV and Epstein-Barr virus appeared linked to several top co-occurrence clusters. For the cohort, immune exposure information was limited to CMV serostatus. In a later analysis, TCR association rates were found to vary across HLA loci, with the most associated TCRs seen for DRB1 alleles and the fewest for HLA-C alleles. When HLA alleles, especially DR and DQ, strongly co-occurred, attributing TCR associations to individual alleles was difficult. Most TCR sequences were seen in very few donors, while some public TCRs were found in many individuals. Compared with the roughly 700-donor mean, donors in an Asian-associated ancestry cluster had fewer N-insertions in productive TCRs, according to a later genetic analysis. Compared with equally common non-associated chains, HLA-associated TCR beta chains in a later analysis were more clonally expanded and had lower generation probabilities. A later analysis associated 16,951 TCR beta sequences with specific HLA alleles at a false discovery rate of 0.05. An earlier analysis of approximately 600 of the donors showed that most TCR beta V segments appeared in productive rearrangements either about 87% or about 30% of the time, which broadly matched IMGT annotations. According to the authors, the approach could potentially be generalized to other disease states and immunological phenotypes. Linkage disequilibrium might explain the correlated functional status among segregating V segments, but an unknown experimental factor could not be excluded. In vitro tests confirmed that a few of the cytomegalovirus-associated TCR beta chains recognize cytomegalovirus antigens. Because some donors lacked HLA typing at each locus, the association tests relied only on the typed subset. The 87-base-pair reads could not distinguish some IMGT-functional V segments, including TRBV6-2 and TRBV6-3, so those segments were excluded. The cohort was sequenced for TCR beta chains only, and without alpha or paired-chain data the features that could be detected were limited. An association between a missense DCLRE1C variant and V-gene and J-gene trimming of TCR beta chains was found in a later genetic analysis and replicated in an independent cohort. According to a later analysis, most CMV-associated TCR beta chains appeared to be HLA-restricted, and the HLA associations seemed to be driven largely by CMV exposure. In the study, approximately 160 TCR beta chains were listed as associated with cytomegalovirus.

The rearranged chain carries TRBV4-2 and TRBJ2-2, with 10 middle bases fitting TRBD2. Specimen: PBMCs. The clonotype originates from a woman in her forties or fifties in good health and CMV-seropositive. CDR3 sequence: CASSPGLAEPSHTGELFF. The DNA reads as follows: TGTGCCAGCAGCCCCGGACTAGCGGAACCTTCCCACACCGGGGAGCTGTTTTTT.